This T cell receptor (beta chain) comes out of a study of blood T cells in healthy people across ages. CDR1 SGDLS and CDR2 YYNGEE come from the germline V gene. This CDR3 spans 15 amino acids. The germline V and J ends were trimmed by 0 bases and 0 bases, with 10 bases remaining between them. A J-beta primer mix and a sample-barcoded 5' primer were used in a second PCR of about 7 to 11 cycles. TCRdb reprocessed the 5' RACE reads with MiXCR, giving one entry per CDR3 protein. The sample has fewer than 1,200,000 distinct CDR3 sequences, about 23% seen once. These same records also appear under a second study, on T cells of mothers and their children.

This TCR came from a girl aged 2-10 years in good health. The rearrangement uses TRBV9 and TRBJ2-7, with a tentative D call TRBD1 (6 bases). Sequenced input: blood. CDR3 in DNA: TGTGCCAGCAGCGTAGGAGGGGGTTACTCCTACGAGCAGTACTTC. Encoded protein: CASSVGGGYSYEQYF.